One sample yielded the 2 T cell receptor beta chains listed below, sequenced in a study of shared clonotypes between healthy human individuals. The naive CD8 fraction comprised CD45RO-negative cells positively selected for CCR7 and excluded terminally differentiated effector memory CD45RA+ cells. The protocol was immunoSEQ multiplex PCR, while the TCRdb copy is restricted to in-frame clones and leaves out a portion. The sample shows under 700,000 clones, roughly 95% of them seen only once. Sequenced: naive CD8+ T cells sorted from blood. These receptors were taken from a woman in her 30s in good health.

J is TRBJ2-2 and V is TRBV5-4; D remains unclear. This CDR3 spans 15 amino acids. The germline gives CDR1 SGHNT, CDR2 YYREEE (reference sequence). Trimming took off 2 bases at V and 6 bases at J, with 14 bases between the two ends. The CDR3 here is CASSFDAAPAGELFF. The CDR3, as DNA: TGTGCCAGCAGCTTTGACGCCGCGCCGGCCGGGGAGCTGTTTTTT. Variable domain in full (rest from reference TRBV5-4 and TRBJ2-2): ETGVTQSPTHLIKTRGQQVTLRCSSQSGHNTVSWYQQALGQGPQFIFQYYREEENGRGNFPPRFSGLQFPNYSSELNVNALELDDSALYLCASSFDAAPAGELFFGEGSRLTVL.

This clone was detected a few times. The DNA of the CDR3 is TGTGCCAGCGAGCTTCGGGACTACGAGCAGTACTTC. Residues: CASELRDYEQYF. The J gene is TRBJ2-7, the V gene TRBV2; D is perhaps TRBD2 (5 bases). The CDR3 runs to 12 residues. V lost 8 bases to trimming and J lost 3 bases, with 11 bases between them. From germline, CDR1 is SNHLY and CDR2 FYNNEI.